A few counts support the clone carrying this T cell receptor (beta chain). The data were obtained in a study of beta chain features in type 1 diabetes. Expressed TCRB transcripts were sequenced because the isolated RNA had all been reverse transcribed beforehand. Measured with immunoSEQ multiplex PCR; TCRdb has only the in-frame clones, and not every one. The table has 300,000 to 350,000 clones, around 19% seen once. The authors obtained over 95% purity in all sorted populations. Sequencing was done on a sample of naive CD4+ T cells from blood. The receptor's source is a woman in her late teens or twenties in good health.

CDR3 region: CSGHARETQYF. The CDR3 DNA follows: TGCAGTGGACACGCTCGGGAGACCCAGTACTTC. The chain links TRBV20-1 to TRBJ2-5; unclear D gene. CDR1 and CDR2 (germline): DFQATT, SNEGSKA (reference sequence). The CDR3 extends over 11 amino acids. With 7 bases removed from V and 5 bases from J, the gap between germline ends came to 11 bases.